This TCR beta chain was identified in a study of blood T cell repertoires in COVID-19. About the study: T cells, B-cell-depleted T cells, or PBMCs provided the cDNA or gDNA that served as material.

Study processing details: Amplification from reference gene primers served as the basis for estimated nucleated cell counts. Repertoires were generated with immunoSEQ multiplex PCR, while TCRdb's copy carries only in-frame clones and drops some. D and trimming were read from the DNA, whereas the V and J calls and clone size are those reported in that table. Among about 140,000 clones listed, around 85% were seen once. V shed 4 bases, J shed 4 bases, and the junction held 7 bases outside the gene matches. This CDR3 contains 15 residues. Germline CDR1 SGHRS, CDR2 YFSETQ. The TCR originated in a woman in her 40s who had recovered from COVID-19. The chain carries TRBV5-1 and TRBJ1-2; 10 bases are shared with TRBD1. The sample consisted of PBMCs or T cells enriched from blood (not recorded which). The CDR3 loop is CASSVTGTGAYGYTF. The CDR3 DNA is TGCGCCAGCAGCGTAACCGGGACAGGGGCCTATGGCTACACCTTC. Using reference TRBV5-1 and TRBJ1-2 for the parts outside the CDR3, the full variable domain is KAGVTQTPRYLIKTRGQQVTLSCSPISGHRSVSWYQQTPGQGLQFLFEYFSETQRNKGNFPGRFSGRQFSNSRSEMNVSTLELGDSALYLCASSVTGTGAYGYTFGSGTRLTVV.